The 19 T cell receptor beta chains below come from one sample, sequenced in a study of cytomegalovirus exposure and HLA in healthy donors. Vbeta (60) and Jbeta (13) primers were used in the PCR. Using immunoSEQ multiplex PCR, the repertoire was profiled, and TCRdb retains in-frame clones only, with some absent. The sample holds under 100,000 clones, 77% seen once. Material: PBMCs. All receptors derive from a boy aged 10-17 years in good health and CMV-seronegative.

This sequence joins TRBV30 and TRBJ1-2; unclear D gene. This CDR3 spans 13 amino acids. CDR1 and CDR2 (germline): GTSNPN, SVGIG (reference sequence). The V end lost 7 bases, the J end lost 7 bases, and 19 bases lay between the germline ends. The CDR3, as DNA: TGTGCCTCTCCGGGTCCGCGGAGCGCTGGCTACACCTTC. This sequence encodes CASPGPRSAGYTF.

CDR3 sequence: CASGWDRVGTEAFF. In nucleotides, the CDR3 is TGTGCTAGTGGTTGGGACAGGGTGGGCACTGAAGCTTTCTTT. The chain uses TRBV12-5 and TRBJ1-1; 9 nucleotides align to TRBD1. The CDR3 is made up of 14 amino acids. The trim removed 4 bases at V and 4 bases at J, leaving 4 bases unmatched. Germline V CDR1 and CDR2: LGHNT, FRNRAP.

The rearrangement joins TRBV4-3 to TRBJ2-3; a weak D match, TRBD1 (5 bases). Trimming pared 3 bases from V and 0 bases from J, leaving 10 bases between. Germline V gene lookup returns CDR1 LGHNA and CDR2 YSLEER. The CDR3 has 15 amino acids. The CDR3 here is CASSQTTASTDTQYF. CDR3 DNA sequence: TGCGCCAGCAGCCAGACGACAGCCAGCACAGATACGCAGTATTTT.

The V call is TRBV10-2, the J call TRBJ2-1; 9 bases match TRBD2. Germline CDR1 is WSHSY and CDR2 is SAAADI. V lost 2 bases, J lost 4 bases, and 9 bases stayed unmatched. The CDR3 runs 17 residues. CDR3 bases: TGCGCCAGCAGTGAGAGGCCTAGCGGGGTAGGGTACAATGAGCAGTTCTTC. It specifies CASSERPSGVGYNEQFF.

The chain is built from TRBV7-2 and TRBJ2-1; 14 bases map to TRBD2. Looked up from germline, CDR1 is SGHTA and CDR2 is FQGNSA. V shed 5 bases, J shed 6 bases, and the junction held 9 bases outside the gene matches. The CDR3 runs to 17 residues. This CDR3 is CASSEKTSGRVLNEQFF. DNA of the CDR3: TGTGCCAGCAGCGAGAAGACTAGCGGGAGGGTCCTCAATGAGCAGTTCTTC.

In DNA form, the CDR3 reads TGCGCCAGCAGCCAGGGACAGACTTTAGCCAAAAACATTCAGTACTTC. Its protein is CASSQGQTLAKNIQYF. The rearrangement links TRBV4-3 to TRBJ2-4; 7 nucleotides agree with TRBD1. The germline V gene encodes CDR1 LGHNA and CDR2 YSLEER. CDR3 length: 16 residues. V was clipped by 3 bases and J by 0 bases; unmatched bases: 5.

The CDR3 DNA follows: TGCAGCGTGGTAAAAGTGGGACAGGCTAATGAAAAACTGTTTTTT. This gives the protein CSVVKVGQANEKLFF. The chain carries TRBV29-1 and TRBJ1-4; 8 bases are shared with TRBD1. The length of the CDR3 is 15 residues. From germline, CDR1 is SQVTM and CDR2 ANQGSEA. V lost 6 bases and J lost 3; bases outside the gene matches: 9.

CDR3 DNA: TGTGCCAGTAGCCGACTAGGGTCGGGTGAGCAGTACTTC. Its protein product is CASSRLGSGEQYF. J is TRBJ2-7 and V is TRBV19; TRBD2 is a possible D gene (6 bases). This CDR3 is 13 amino acids long. The germline V gene encodes CDR1 LNHDA and CDR2 SQIVND (reference sequence). The V end was cut by 6 bases, the J end by 7 bases, with 16 bases between.

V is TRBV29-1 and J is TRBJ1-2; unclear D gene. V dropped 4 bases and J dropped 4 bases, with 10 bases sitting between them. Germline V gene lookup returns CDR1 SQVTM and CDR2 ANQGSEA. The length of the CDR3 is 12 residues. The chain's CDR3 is CSVGLGSYGYTF. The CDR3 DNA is TGCAGCGTTGGATTAGGGAGCTATGGCTACACCTTC.

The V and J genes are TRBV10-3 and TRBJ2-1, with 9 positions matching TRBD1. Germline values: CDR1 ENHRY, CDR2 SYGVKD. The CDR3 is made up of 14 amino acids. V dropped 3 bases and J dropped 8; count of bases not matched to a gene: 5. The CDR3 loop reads CAISDPDRGHEQFF. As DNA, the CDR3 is TGTGCCATCAGTGACCCGGACAGGGGCCATGAGCAGTTCTTC.

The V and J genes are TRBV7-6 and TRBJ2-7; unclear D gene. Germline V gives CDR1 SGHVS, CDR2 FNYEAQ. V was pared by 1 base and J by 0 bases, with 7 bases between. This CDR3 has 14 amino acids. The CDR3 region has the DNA TGTGCCAGCAGCTTAGATGCAGACTCCTACGAGCAGTACTTC. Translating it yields CASSLDADSYEQYF.

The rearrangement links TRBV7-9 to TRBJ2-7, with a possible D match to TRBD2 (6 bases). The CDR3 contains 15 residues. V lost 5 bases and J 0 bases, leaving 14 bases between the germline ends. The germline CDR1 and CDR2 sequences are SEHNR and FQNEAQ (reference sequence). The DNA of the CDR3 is TGTGCCAGCAGCGACTCTAGCGTTGGCTCCTACGAGCAGTACTTC. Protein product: CASSDSSVGSYEQYF.

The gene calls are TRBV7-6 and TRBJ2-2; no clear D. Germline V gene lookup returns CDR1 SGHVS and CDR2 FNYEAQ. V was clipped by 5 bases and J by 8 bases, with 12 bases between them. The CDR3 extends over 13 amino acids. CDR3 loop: CASSASSPGELFF. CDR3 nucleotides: TGTGCCAGCAGCGCGAGTTCGCCGGGGGAGCTGTTTTTT.

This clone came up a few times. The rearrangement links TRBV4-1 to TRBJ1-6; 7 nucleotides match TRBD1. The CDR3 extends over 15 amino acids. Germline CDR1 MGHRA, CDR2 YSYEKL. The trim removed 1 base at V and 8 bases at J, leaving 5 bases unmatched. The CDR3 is CASSQGQGRDSPLHF. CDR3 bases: TGCGCCAGCAGCCAAGGACAGGGACGAGATTCACCCCTCCACTTT.

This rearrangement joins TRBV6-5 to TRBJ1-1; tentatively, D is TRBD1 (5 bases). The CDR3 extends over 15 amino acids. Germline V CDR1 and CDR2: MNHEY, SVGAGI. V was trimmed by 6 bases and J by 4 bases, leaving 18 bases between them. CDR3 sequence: CASSRGTSGSTEAFF. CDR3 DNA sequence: TGTGCCAGCAGCCGCGGGACCTCGGGGAGCACTGAAGCTTTCTTT.

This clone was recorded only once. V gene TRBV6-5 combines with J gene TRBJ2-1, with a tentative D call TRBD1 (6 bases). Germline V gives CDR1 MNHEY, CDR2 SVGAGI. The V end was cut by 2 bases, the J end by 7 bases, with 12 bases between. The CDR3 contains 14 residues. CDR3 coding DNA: TGTGCCAGCAGTTACGTTCAGGGGCCAAATGAGCAGTTCTTC. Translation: CASSYVQGPNEQFF.

The DNA of the CDR3 is TGCGCCAGCAGCCAGGCCGGGACAGGGATACTAGCTGGCAAAAACATTCAGTACTTC. Its protein product is CASSQAGTGILAGKNIQYF. The V and J genes are TRBV4-3 and TRBJ2-4, with 9 bases aligning to TRBD1. Germline V gene data show CDR1 as LGHNA and CDR2 as YSLEER. V lost 3 bases, J lost 3 bases, and 15 bases stayed unmatched. CDR3 size: 19 residues.

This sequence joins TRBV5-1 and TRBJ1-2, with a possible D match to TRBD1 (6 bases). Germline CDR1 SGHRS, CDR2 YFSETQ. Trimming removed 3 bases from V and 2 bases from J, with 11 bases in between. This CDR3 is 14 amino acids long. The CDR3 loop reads CASSSGTSNYGYTF. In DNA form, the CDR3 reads TGCGCCAGCAGCTCAGGGACAAGCAACTATGGCTACACCTTC.

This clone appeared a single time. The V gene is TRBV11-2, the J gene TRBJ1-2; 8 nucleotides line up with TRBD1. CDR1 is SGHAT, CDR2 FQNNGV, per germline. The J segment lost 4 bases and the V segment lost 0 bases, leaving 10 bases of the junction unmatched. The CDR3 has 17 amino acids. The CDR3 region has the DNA TGTGCCAGCAGCTTAGAAGTCGGGACAGGCTTGGCCTATGGCTACACCTTC. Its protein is CASSLEVGTGLAYGYTF. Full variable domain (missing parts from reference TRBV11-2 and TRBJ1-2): EAGVAQSPRYKIIEKRQSVAFWCNPISGHATLYWYQQILGQGPKLLIQFQNNGVVDDSQLPKDRFSAERLKGVDSTLKIQPAKLEDSAVYLCASSLEVGTGLAYGYTFGSGTRLTVV.